These 21 T cell receptor beta chains were all obtained from the same sample, sequenced in a study of blood T cell repertoires in COVID-19 (dated by TCRdb to the early 2020s). The method behind the library was the immunoSEQ multiplex PCR assay. Imported from immuneACCESS, the table was reduced by TCRdb to in-frame sequences with V and J called. These copies leave out some clones; in studies compared against another copy, an unresolved V gene accounts for under half, and the cause of the remainder is not known. The sample includes 300,000 or so clones, with more than 90% observed a single time. Jointly, the top ten make up roughly 2.6% of the sample. The sample consisted of PBMCs or T cells enriched from blood (not recorded which). These receptors originate from a man aged 55 to 69 who had recovered from COVID-19.

The V gene is TRBV3-1 (or the pseudogene TRBV3-2), the J gene TRBJ1-2; D ambiguous. CDR1 is LGHDT, CDR2 YNNKEL, per germline (reference sequence). V lost 3 bases and J lost 0, with 20 bases in between. The CDR3 sequence is 18 residues long. The CDR3 loop reads CASSQHQVLGTPNYGYTF. CDR3 DNA sequence: TGTGCCAGCAGCCAGCATCAGGTCCTCGGAACCCCTAACTATGGCTACACCTTC.

The sample holds one count of this clone. The J gene is TRBJ1-2, the V gene TRBV15; 8 positions agree with TRBD1. The CDR3 is 14 residues long. Germline CDR1 is LNHNV and CDR2 is YYDKDF (reference sequence). Unmatched junction bases numbered 4, after V lost 3 bases and J lost 4 bases. The CDR3 sequence: CATSRGQDIYGYTF. DNA for the CDR3: TGTGCCACCAGCAGGGGACAGGACATCTATGGCTACACCTTC. Full variable domain (outside the CDR3, taken from reference TRBV15 and TRBJ1-2): DAMVIQNPRYQVTQFGKPVTLSCSQTLNHNVMYWYQQKSSQAPKLLFHYYDKDFNNEADTPDNFQSRRPNTSFCFLDIRSPGLGDTAMYLCATSRGQDIYGYTFGSGTRLTVV.

The genes are TRBV4-3 and TRBJ1-3, with D uncertain. Germline V gives CDR1 LGHNA, CDR2 YSLEER. Trimming pared 4 bases from V and 3 bases from J, leaving 13 bases between. This CDR3 region has 15 residues. This chain's CDR3 is CASSLNTIFGNTIYF. CDR3 DNA sequence: TGCGCCAGCAGCCTGAACACGATCTTTGGAAACACCATATATTTT.

The V call is TRBV5-4, the J call TRBJ2-1, with 7 bases fitting TRBD2. Trimming removed 3 bases from V and 10 bases from J; junction bases left unmatched: 7. CDR1 and CDR2 (germline): SGHNT, YYREEE (reference sequence). The CDR3 consists of 13 residues. Written as DNA, the CDR3 is TGTGCCAGCAGCTCCCCTGGGGGGGGAGAGCAGTTCTTC. This gives the protein CASSSPGGGEQFF.

V usage is TRBV11-1 and J usage is TRBJ2-7, with 8 bases identical to TRBD1. The length of the CDR3 is 15 residues. Trimming at V came to 6 bases and at J to 0 bases, leaving 7 bases not matched to a gene. Germline V gene sequence: CDR1 SGHAT, CDR2 FQDESV (reference sequence). The CDR3 DNA sequence: TGTGCCAGCAGACCACAGGGGGGAAACTCCTACGAGCAGTACTTC. This sequence encodes CASRPQGGNSYEQYF.

This clone came up once. The rearrangement joins TRBV5-4 to TRBJ2-7; the match to TRBD1 covers 8 bases. Germline-derived CDR1 and CDR2 are SGHNT and YYREEE (reference sequence). The CDR3 is 14 amino acids. J was trimmed by 4 bases and V by 4 bases; bases with no gene match: 7. The CDR3, as DNA: TGTGCCAGCAGCCCTCAGGGGGCTACTTACGAGCAGTACTTC. Its translation is CASSPQGATYEQYF.

This clone appeared once. The chain recombines TRBV5-1 with TRBJ2-3; D unresolved. The CDR3 length is 14 residues. Deletions cut 0 bases from V and 0 bases from J, with 5 bases between. Looked up from germline, CDR1 is SGHRS and CDR2 is YFSETQ. CDR3 in DNA: TGCGCCAGCAGCTTGGGCCAGAGCACAGATACGCAGTATTTT. This gives the protein CASSLGQSTDTQYF.

The rearrangement links TRBV30 to TRBJ2-4; TRBD2 matches 7 bases. Germline V gene sequence: CDR1 GTSNPN, CDR2 SVGIG (reference sequence). Trimming cost V 0 bases and J 9 bases; bases outside gene matches: 8. CDR3 length: 14 amino acids. DNA for the CDR3: TGTGCCTGGAGTGTTGGGGGGGGAAGGTCCATTCAGTACTTC. It encodes CAWSVGGGRSIQYF.

The chain has TRBV5-8 and TRBJ2-1; 9 bases align to TRBD2. CDR1 is SGHTS, CDR2 YDEGEE, per germline. V was pared by 3 bases and J by 6 bases, with 1 base of the junction left unmatched. The CDR3 is made up of 13 amino acids. The DNA of the CDR3 is TGTGCCAGCAGCTGGCGGGGGGGCAATGAGCAGTTCTTC. Amino acids: CASSWRGGNEQFF.

V usage is TRBV6-5 and J usage is TRBJ2-3; the D gene is possibly TRBD2 (6 bases). Germline loops: CDR1 MNHEY, CDR2 SVGAGI. The CDR3 runs to 16 residues. The V end lost 0 bases, the J end lost 8 bases, and 18 bases lay between the germline ends. DNA of the CDR3: TGTGCCAGCAGTTACTCGTTGTTGTCTAGCGTAATTACGCAGTATTTT. Protein sequence: CASSYSLLSSVITQYF.

The V gene is TRBV24-1, the J gene TRBJ2-3, with a possible D match to TRBD2 (6 bases). V shed 5 bases and J shed 6 bases, with 11 bases lying between them. Germline assignment: CDR1 KGHDR and CDR2 SFDVKD. This CDR3 is built from 13 residues. The CDR3 protein is CATSGTIRDTQYF. Here the CDR3 DNA reads TGTGCCACCAGTGGGACTATTCGTGATACGCAGTATTTT.

This clone was detected only a few times. Here the CDR3 reads CASSWPRDRETSYEQYF. The CDR3 region has the DNA TGTGCCAGCAGTTGGCCACGGGACAGGGAGACCTCTTACGAGCAGTACTTC. The chain employs TRBV6-2 or TRBV6-3 and TRBJ2-7, with TRBD1 matching over 9 bases. The CDR3 has 17 residues. CDR1 is MNHEY and CDR2 is SVGEGT in the germline V gene. The V gene end was trimmed by 4 bases and the J gene end by 4 bases; junction bases not matched to a gene: 14.

The chain uses TRBV7-9 and TRBJ2-1; 7 nucleotides line up with TRBD2. The V gene end was trimmed by 4 bases and the J gene end by 0 bases; junction bases not matched to a gene: 6. The length of the CDR3 is 16 residues. The germline V gene encodes CDR1 SEHNR and CDR2 FQNEAQ (reference sequence). CDR3 nucleotide sequence: TGTGCCAGCAGCTCGCAAGCGGGGCGCTCCTACAATGAGCAGTTCTTC. Protein product: CASSSQAGRSYNEQFF.

The V gene is TRBV6-8, the J gene TRBJ2-4; TRBD1 matches 8 bases. CDR1 is MNHGY, CDR2 SAAAGT, per germline. V shed 5 bases and J 6 bases; nucleotides not matched to a gene: 9. The CDR3 has 15 amino acids. The CDR3 nucleotides are TGTGCCAGCAGTACCCTCGTGGGACAGGCAAACATTCAGTACTTC. This gives the protein CASSTLVGQANIQYF.

The J gene is TRBJ1-1, the V gene TRBV9, with TRBD1 matching over 8 bases. Germline-derived CDR1 and CDR2 are SGDLS and YYNGEE. V lost 0 bases to trimming and J lost 8 bases; unmatched junction nucleotides: 12. The CDR3 runs 16 residues. This chain's CDR3 is CASSVVQGAVLKEAFF. DNA for the CDR3: TGTGCCAGCAGCGTAGTCCAGGGGGCGGTTCTAAAAGAAGCTTTCTTT.

The chain has TRBV6-2 or TRBV6-3 and TRBJ1-6, with D possibly matching TRBD1 (5 bases). CDR1 is MNHEY, CDR2 SVGEGT, per germline. V was shortened by 0 bases and J by 6 bases, with 12 bases between the two germline ends. The CDR3 totals 16 residues. The CDR3 DNA is TGTGCCAGCAGTTACTCCGGGGGACGAGTTAATTCACCCCTCCACTTT. Protein: CASSYSGGRVNSPLHF.

In its sample, this clone was seen once. The chain carries TRBV19 and TRBJ1-5; D is uncertain. Between the trimmed V and J ends, which lost 2 bases and 9 bases, there was a span of 14 bases. The CDR3 contains 14 residues. Germline values: CDR1 LNHDA, CDR2 SQIVND (reference sequence). For the CDR3, the DNA is TGTGCCAGTAGTATAATGGCCCACCGCGGGCCCCAGCATTTT. It encodes CASSIMAHRGPQHF.

V and J are TRBV10-1 and TRBJ2-2; 13 bases are a match to TRBD2. CDR3 size: 19 residues. Germline CDR1 and CDR2: WNHNN and SYGVQD (reference sequence). The ends lost 6 bases at V and 6 bases at J; junction bases unmatched: 16. The CDR3 DNA sequence: TGCGCCAGCAGCGACAAGCTCGGACTAGCGGGAGCTGTTCCCGGGGAGCTGTTTTTT. Translated: CASSDKLGLAGAVPGELFF.

This chain connects TRBV3-1 (or the pseudogene TRBV3-2) to TRBJ1-3, with no clear D. Trimming removed 3 bases at V and 3 bases at J, with 3 bases between. CDR1 LGHDT and CDR2 YNNKEL come from the germline V gene (reference sequence). The CDR3 is 12 amino acids. The CDR3 nucleotides are TGTGCCAGCAGCCAGAGTGGAAACACCATATATTTT. Translating it yields CASSQSGNTIYF.

The genes are TRBV29-1 and TRBJ1-1, with 11 bases aligning to TRBD1. The CDR3 is 14 residues long. V dropped 8 bases and J dropped 4; count of bases not matched to a gene: 9. The V gene's germline CDR1 is SQVTM and CDR2 ANQGSEA. CDR3 region: CSLRDRGWSTEAFF. In DNA, the CDR3 is TGCAGCCTTCGGGACAGGGGGTGGAGCACTGAAGCTTTCTTT.

This rearrangement joins TRBV27 to TRBJ1-4, with 10 bases fitting TRBD1. The CDR3 has 16 residues. Germline V gene data show CDR1 as MNHEY and CDR2 as SMNVEV (reference sequence). J was trimmed by 0 bases and V by 8 bases; bases with no gene match: 6. CDR3 sequence reads: CASSRDRGATNEKLFF. The CDR3 DNA is TGTGCCAGCTCCCGGGACAGGGGAGCAACTAATGAAAAACTGTTTTTT.